Listed here is a single T cell receptor (beta chain). What this receptor recognizes is not known. No quality values exist for individual bases; no much larger clone is one base distant. These data belong to a study of blood T cell repertoires in COVID-19 (TCRdb year 2020). Study-level background: The collaborator samples originated in the United States, Italy and Spain and spanned the acute and convalescent phases of COVID-19. The samples were drawn from two sources: the first 160 participants of the ongoing ImmuneRACE study, and 1,254 subjects contributed by 6 global collaborators. The material from the prospective study consisted of cDNA or gDNA derived from T cells, B-cell-depleted T cells, or PBMCs. Where HLA class I and class II types were available, the types were taken from metadata supplied by the sample provider, not from assay-based typing. Sample metadata almost always included a de-identified subject ID, COVID-19 status, age in years and sex. Deeply sampled blood TCRbeta repertoires from subjects exposed to, actively infected with, or recovered from COVID-19 were included in the dataset. The repertoires were released in a freely available public database intended as a resource for research on the immune response to SARS-CoV-2.

What the study reported, not specific to this receptor: Clinical and demographic metadata were provided uncurated, with the amount varying by source and participant.

Including the terminal cysteine and phenylalanine, the CDR3 comprises 17 residues. Only CDR3 DNA remains: 51 bases, in frame from the first base. CDR1 and CDR2 (PRHDT, FYEKMQ) derive from the germline V gene (reference sequence). The junction shows trimming of 2 bases on V and 4 bases on J, and the gene matches do not reach 12 bases of it. TCRbeta CDR3 regions were amplified from genomic DNA by means of the immunoSEQ Assay, a bias-controlled multiplex PCR. The source study handled its data this way. Within the assay, amplification of reference gene primers was used to estimate how many nucleated cells each sample contained. To quantify the absolute abundance of each unique TCRbeta CDR3 rearrangement, sequence reads were collapsed and filtered. For each sample, productive Simpson clonality was calculated by taking the square root of Simpson's diversity index across productive rearrangements. Imported from immuneACCESS, the table was reduced by TCRdb to in-frame sequences with V and J called. These copies leave out some clones; in studies compared against another copy, an unresolved V gene accounts for under half, and the cause of the remainder is not known. The DNA gave D and trimming, while V, J and clone size come from that table. The sample table records 40,000 or so clones; around 89% of these occur just once. Together, the top ten hold roughly 3.7% of the sample.

The collaborating institutions used their own protocols to collect whole blood in K2EDTA tubes. For TCRbeta analysis, collaborator samples were shipped as frozen whole blood, as isolated PBMCs, or as DNA extracted from either sample type. The TCR originated in a human donor in a cohort sampled during active COVID-19. The material sequenced was peripheral blood. The sequence links TRBV13 to TRBJ2-3, with TRBD2 identical over 7 junction bases. The bases are TGTGCCAGCAGCTTATTGAGTAAGCGGGGTACGGCAGATACGCAGTATTTT. The resulting protein is CASSLLSKRGTADTQYF.